This entry concerns a single T cell receptor beta chain. The antigen remains unidentified. Amplified TCR beta CDR3 regions derived from RNA transcripts. The HTBI set primed first-round TCR CDR3 RT-PCR. TCRdb reprocessed the multiplex PCR reads with MiXCR, giving one entry per CDR3 protein. The sample shows roughly 720,000 distinct CDR3 sequences, around 16% of them seen only once. The record originates from a study of T cells in Graves' hyperthyroidism and ophthalmopathy. Study findings and constraints: Appearing also in blood were most of the thyroid clonotypes expanded above 0.001. Before onset, by a median of approximately 5.9 months, the model predicted ophthalmopathy.

Graves' hyperthyroidism was deemed stable given no ophthalmopathy progression within 18 months. Exclusions: uncontrolled infection, other autoimmune disease, pregnancy, lactation. Germline CDR1 LNHDA, CDR2 SQIVND (reference sequence). Trimming took 8 bases from V and 1 from J, leaving 9 bases between them. CDR3 size: 14 residues. The chain has TRBV19 and TRBJ2-6, with no clear D. Sample: blood. The TCR originated in a man aged 50-60 years with Graves' hyperthyroidism. The CDR3 bases are TGTGCCAGTGGATCGCAATCTGGGGCCAACGTCCTGACTTTC. Protein sequence: CASGSQSGANVLTF.